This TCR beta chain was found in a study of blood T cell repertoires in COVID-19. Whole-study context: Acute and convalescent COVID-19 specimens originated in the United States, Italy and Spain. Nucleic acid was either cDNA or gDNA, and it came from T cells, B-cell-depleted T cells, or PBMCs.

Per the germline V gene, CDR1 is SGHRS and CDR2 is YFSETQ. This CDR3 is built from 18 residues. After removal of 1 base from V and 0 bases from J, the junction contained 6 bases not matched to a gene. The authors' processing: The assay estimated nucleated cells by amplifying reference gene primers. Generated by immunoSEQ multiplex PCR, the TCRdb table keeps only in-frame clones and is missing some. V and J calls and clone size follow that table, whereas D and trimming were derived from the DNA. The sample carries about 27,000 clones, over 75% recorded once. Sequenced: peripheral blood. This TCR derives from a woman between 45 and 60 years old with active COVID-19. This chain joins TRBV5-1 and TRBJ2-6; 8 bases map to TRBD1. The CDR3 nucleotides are TGCGCCAGCAGCTTGAAGGACAGGGCCTACTCTGGGGCCAACGTCCTGACTTTC. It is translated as CASSLKDRAYSGANVLTF.